A single sample gave rise to the 27 T cell receptor beta chains below, sequenced in a study of T-cell reconstitution after alpha-beta-depleted transplantation in children. Unique molecular identifiers were built into the TCRbeta library. TCRdb re-called the PCR reads with MiXCR, one entry per CDR3 protein. Of about 360,000 distinct CDR3 sequences detected, about an eighth appear once; the ten largest clones hold around 4.5%. Sequencing was performed on PBMCs, taken from the stem cell graft. The receptors derive from a human donor who donated a stem cell graft to a child with Fanconi anemia.

The table lists this clonotype with many counts. This sequence joins TRBV2 and TRBJ2-2; D is unresolved. This CDR3 has 12 amino acids. Germline V gene sequence: CDR1 SNHLY, CDR2 FYNNEI. Trimming took off 6 bases at V and 7 bases at J, with 9 bases between the two ends. The CDR3 bases are TGTGCCAGCAGCGAGGACCACGGGGAGCTGTTTTTT. Its translation is CASSEDHGELFF. The full variable domain, rest sourced from reference TRBV2 and TRBJ2-2, is EPEVTQTPSHQVTQMGQEVILRCVPISNHLYFYWYRQILGQKVEFLVSFYNNEISEKSEIFDDQFSVERPDGSNFTLKIRSTKLEDSAMYFCASSEDHGELFFGEGSRLTVL.

This clonotype has only a few counts. The gene calls are TRBV2 and TRBJ2-7, with a weak D call TRBD2 (7 bases). The V end was cut by 2 bases, the J end by 6 bases, with 14 bases between. The CDR3 spans 14 residues. Germline V lookup: CDR1 SNHLY, CDR2 FYNNEI. This chain's CDR3 is CASSEWGGASEQYV. The DNA for the CDR3 is TGTGCCAGCAGTGAATGGGGGGGGGCGAGCGAGCAGTACGTC.

The V call is TRBV29-1, the J call TRBJ1-4; D might be TRBD1 (6 bases). Germline lookup yields CDR1 SQVTM and CDR2 ANQGSEA. This CDR3 spans 13 amino acids. V lost 4 bases to trimming and J lost 5 bases, with 11 bases between them. CDR3 region: CSVVTGRNEKLFF. The CDR3 nucleotides are TGCAGCGTTGTAACAGGGAGGAATGAAAAACTGTTTTTT.

This clonotype was observed a few times. The rearrangement joins TRBV7-9 to TRBJ2-2; D unresolved. CDR1 and CDR2 from the germline V gene are SEHNR and FQNEAQ (reference sequence). V was cut by 3 bases and J by 1 base, with 15 bases left in between. This CDR3 has 17 amino acids. CDR3 sequence: CASSLKDPRGNTGELFF. The CDR3 DNA reads as TGTGCCAGCAGCTTGAAGGACCCTAGAGGGAACACCGGGGAGCTGTTTTTT.

CDR3 sequence: CASSPGTGMGTEAFF. As DNA, the CDR3 is TGTGCCAGCTCACCCGGGACAGGGATGGGCACTGAAGCTTTCTTT. This chain joins TRBV18 and TRBJ1-1; 9 bases line up with TRBD1. CDR3 length: 15 amino acids. Germline loops: CDR1 KGHSH, CDR2 LQKENI. V trimming: 3 bases; J trimming: 4 bases; junction bases outside the gene matches: 6. Variable domain in full (rest from reference TRBV18 and TRBJ1-1): NAGVMQNPRHLVRRRGQEARLRCSPMKGHSHVYWYRQLPEEGLKFMVYLQKENIIDESGMPKERFSAEFPKEGPSILRIQQVVRGDSAAYFCASSPGTGMGTEAFFGQGTRLTVV.

This clonotype was detected only a few times. This chain's CDR3 is CASSLVGGIDEQFF. The CDR3 DNA reads as TGTGCCAGCAGCTTAGTAGGGGGGATCGATGAGCAGTTCTTC. The chain carries TRBV11-2 and TRBJ2-1, with D perhaps given as TRBD1 or TRBD2 (6 bases each). Germline lookup yields CDR1 SGHAT and CDR2 FQNNGV. The V gene lost 1 base and the J gene lost 8 bases, with 12 bases spanning the gap. This CDR3 is 14 amino acids long.

There are a few counts of this clonotype. In DNA, the CDR3 is TGCAGTGCTAAAGGAGAAAAAACCCAGCCCCAGCATTTT. Its translation: CSAKGEKTQPQHF. V gene TRBV20-1 combines with J gene TRBJ1-5; D is ambiguous. Trimming took 4 bases from V and 7 from J, leaving 14 bases between them. Germline V CDR1 and CDR2: DFQATT, SNEGSKA (reference sequence). The CDR3 spans 13 residues.

There are many counts of this clonotype. This chain joins TRBV5-1 and TRBJ2-1, with D uncertain. V was cut by 4 bases and J by 6 bases, with 11 bases left in between. Germline V CDR1 and CDR2: SGHRS, YFSETQ. The CDR3 spans 13 residues. CDR3 sequence (DNA): TGCGCCAGCAGCATCACACCCAGCAATGAGCAGTTCTTC. Its protein product is CASSITPSNEQFF.

This clonotype was recorded at least ten times. This chain links TRBV29-1 with TRBJ2-5; 7 bases match TRBD1. V was clipped by 7 bases and J by 2 bases; unmatched bases: 4. The CDR3 is made up of 12 amino acids. Germline values: CDR1 SQVTM, CDR2 ANQGSEA. Here the CDR3 DNA reads TGCAGCGCTATGGGACAGCAAGAGACCCAGTACTTC. It encodes CSAMGQQETQYF.

In its sample, this clonotype was seen many times. The V call is TRBV20-1, the J call TRBJ1-1; D unclear. Germline V CDR1 and CDR2: DFQATT, SNEGSKA (reference sequence). Trimming took 6 bases from V and 4 from J, leaving 9 bases between them. The CDR3 extends over 11 amino acids. CDR3 in amino acids: CSASYGTEAFF. CDR3 in DNA: TGCAGTGCCTCCTACGGCACTGAAGCTTTCTTT.

A few counts support this clonotype. The chain carries TRBV5-1 and TRBJ2-7; 14 positions agree with TRBD2. Germline V lookup: CDR1 SGHRS, CDR2 YFSETQ. V lost 4 bases to trimming and J lost 5 bases; unmatched junction nucleotides: 2. CDR3 length equals 14 residues. The CDR3 DNA sequence: TGCGCCAGCAGCCTGGGACTAGCGGGGGACGAGCAGTACGTC. It codes for CASSLGLAGDEQYV.

This clonotype showed up many times. J is TRBJ2-5 and V is TRBV7-2; D is undetermined. CDR3 length: 11 amino acids. Trimming took off 4 bases at V and 4 bases at J, with 4 bases between the two ends. In germline, CDR1 is SGHTA, CDR2 FQGNSA. The CDR3 bases are TGTGCCAGCAGCTCCTCAGAGACCCAGTACTTC. Translation gives CASSSSETQYF. Complete variable domain (other parts from reference TRBV7-2 and TRBJ2-5): GAGVSQSPSNKVTEKGKDVELRCDPISGHTALYWYRQSLGQGLEFLIYFQGNSAPDKSGLPSDRFSAERTGGSVSTLTIQRTQQEDSAVYLCASSSSETQYFGPGTRLLVL.

The rearrangement joins TRBV3-1 to TRBJ2-1; TRBD1 matches at 8 bases. The germline gives CDR1 LGHDT, CDR2 YNNKEL (reference sequence). This CDR3 comprises 13 residues. V lost 4 bases to trimming and J lost 9 bases; unmatched junction nucleotides: 5. CDR3 protein: CASSRTGSGEQFF. CDR3 DNA: TGTGCCAGCAGCCGGACAGGGTCAGGTGAGCAGTTCTTC.

For the CDR3, the DNA is TGCGCCAGCAGCCAAACTATAGCCGCCGGACAGGGGTACAATGAGCAGTTCTTC. This translates into CASSQTIAAGQGYNEQFF. V is TRBV4-3 and J is TRBJ2-1, with TRBD1 identical over 9 bases. Germline values: CDR1 LGHNA, CDR2 YSLEER. Losses at the gene ends were 2 bases for V and 4 bases for J; bases not matched to a gene: 12. The CDR3 consists of 18 residues.

This clonotype was counted many times. The genes are TRBV18 and TRBJ1-1, with D tentatively TRBD1 (5 bases). The CDR3 has 13 residues. Trimming took 5 bases from V and 4 from J, leaving 11 bases between them. Germline V gene data show CDR1 as KGHSH and CDR2 as LQKENI. CDR3 nucleotides: TGTGCCAGCTCAGCGGCTGGGGGCACTGAAGCTTTCTTT. Its translation is CASSAAGGTEAFF.

This clonotype has a count of ten or more. This chain connects TRBV11-1 to TRBJ1-1; D is perhaps TRBD1 (5 bases). Germline V gene lookup returns CDR1 SGHAT and CDR2 FQDESV (reference sequence). There are 13 residues in the CDR3. V gave up 5 bases and J gave up 1 base, with 8 bases separating them. The CDR3 here is CASSRDPNTEAFF. The CDR3 nucleotides are TGTGCCAGCAGCCGGGACCCGAACACTGAAGCTTTCTTT. Based on the CDR3 plus reference TRBV11-1 and TRBJ1-1, the full variable domain is EAEVAQSPRYKITEKSQAVAFWCDPISGHATLYWYRQILGQGPELLVQFQDESVVDDSQLPKDRFSAERLKGVDSTLKIQPAELGDSAMYLCASSRDPNTEAFFGQGTRLTVV.

The chain carries TRBV7-6 and TRBJ2-5; tentatively, D is TRBD2 (6 bases). The CDR3 is 12 residues long. Germline V gene data show CDR1 as SGHVS and CDR2 as FNYEAQ. V was pared by 3 bases and J by 5 bases, with 7 bases between. The DNA of the CDR3 is TGTGCCAGCAGCTTTCTAGCGGAGACCCAGTACTTC. Its protein product is CASSFLAETQYF.

This clonotype was detected a few times. The V and J genes are TRBV7-2 and TRBJ1-2, with D maybe TRBD1 (6 bases). The CDR3 runs 16 residues. CDR1 and CDR2 (germline): SGHTA, FQGNSA. V lost 5 bases and J 7 bases, leaving 23 bases between the germline ends. The CDR3 loop is CASSPQTLTGYRGYTF. The CDR3 DNA reads TGTGCCAGCAGCCCGCAAACCCTAACAGGGTATCGTGGCTACACCTTC.

The V and J genes are TRBV12-3 or TRBV12-4 and TRBJ1-5; the D is unclear. V gave up 0 bases and J gave up 7 bases, with 10 bases separating them. The CDR3 runs to 14 residues. CDR3 nucleotides: TGTGCCAGCAGTTTAGCGCTAGCCGGCCAGCCCCAGCATTTT. Encoded protein: CASSLALAGQPQHF.

This clonotype was seen a handful of times. The gene calls are TRBV11-1 and TRBJ2-3, with D maybe TRBD2 (6 bases). From germline, CDR1 is SGHAT and CDR2 FQDESV (reference sequence). V was clipped by 5 bases and J by 6 bases, with 30 bases between them. This CDR3 spans 19 amino acids. As DNA, the CDR3 is TGTGCCAGCAGCCCAGGCCTCACCCTCGGGGCGGAGGCGGGGGATACGCAGTATTTT. Translating it yields CASSPGLTLGAEAGDTQYF. Full variable domain (remainder filled in from reference TRBV11-1 and TRBJ2-3): EAEVAQSPRYKITEKSQAVAFWCDPISGHATLYWYRQILGQGPELLVQFQDESVVDDSQLPKDRFSAERLKGVDSTLKIQPAELGDSAMYLCASSPGLTLGAEAGDTQYFGPGTRLTVL.

The genes are TRBV6-1 and TRBJ2-3; 8 positions match TRBD1. Germline trimming cut 4 bases from V and 4 bases from J; bases unmatched to any gene: 7. CDR3 size: 15 residues. Per germline, CDR1 MNHNS and CDR2 SASEGT. In DNA, the CDR3 is TGTGCCAGCAGTGCCCAGACAGGGGAGTCAGATACGCAGTATTTT. Residues: CASSAQTGESDTQYF.

This clonotype was detected only a few times. The chain combines TRBV12-3 or TRBV12-4 with TRBJ1-1; possible D gene TRBD1, 6 bases. V lost 5 bases to trimming and J lost 3 bases, with 13 bases between them. The CDR3 sequence is 14 residues long. The CDR3 loop reads CASSNRVGDTEAFF. In DNA, the CDR3 is TGTGCCAGCAGTAACAGGGTGGGGGACACTGAAGCTTTCTTT.

The chain links TRBV5-1 to TRBJ2-5; 7 nucleotides align to TRBD2. Per germline, CDR1 SGHRS and CDR2 YFSETQ. The CDR3 sequence is 16 residues long. Trimming at V came to 4 bases and at J to 0 bases, leaving 9 bases not matched to a gene. The CDR3 reads CASSLGGLQYQETQYF. The CDR3, as DNA: TGCGCCAGCAGCCTGGGAGGGCTCCAGTACCAAGAGACCCAGTACTTC.

This clonotype has just a few counts. The DNA of the CDR3 is TGTGCCAGCAGTTACGGACAGTTATACGAGCAGTACGTC. The encoded protein is CASSYGQLYEQYV. The genes are TRBV6-2 or TRBV6-3 and TRBJ2-7; possible D gene TRBD1, 6 bases. The CDR3 has 13 residues. The V end lost 2 bases, the J end lost 4 bases, and 9 bases lay between the germline ends. CDR1 MNHEY and CDR2 SVGEGT come from the germline V gene.

The J gene is TRBJ1-1, the V gene TRBV12-3 or TRBV12-4; unclear D gene. Trimming shortened V by 5 bases and J by 4 bases, and 17 bases separated the two germline ends. This CDR3 contains 15 residues. The CDR3 sequence: CASSPSTQYGTEAFF. The CDR3, as DNA: TGTGCCAGCAGTCCCTCAACACAATATGGCACTGAAGCTTTCTTT.

The chain couples TRBV12-3 or TRBV12-4 to TRBJ1-3; D gene uncertain. V shed 7 bases and J shed 4 bases, with 11 bases lying between them. The CDR3 has 13 amino acids. Here the CDR3 DNA reads TGTGCCAGCACCCTAGGTGGGGGAAACACCATATATTTT. Its translation is CASTLGGGNTIYF.

Ten or more counts support this clonotype. The chain couples TRBV27 to TRBJ2-3; tentative D call: TRBD2 (5 bases). The V end was cut by 1 base, the J end by 5 bases, with 10 bases between. Germline V CDR1 and CDR2: MNHEY, SMNVEV (reference sequence). The CDR3 contains 14 residues. The DNA of the CDR3 is TGTGCCAGCAGTTTATACGGCCGGGGAGATACGCAGTATTTT. It codes for CASSLYGRGDTQYF.